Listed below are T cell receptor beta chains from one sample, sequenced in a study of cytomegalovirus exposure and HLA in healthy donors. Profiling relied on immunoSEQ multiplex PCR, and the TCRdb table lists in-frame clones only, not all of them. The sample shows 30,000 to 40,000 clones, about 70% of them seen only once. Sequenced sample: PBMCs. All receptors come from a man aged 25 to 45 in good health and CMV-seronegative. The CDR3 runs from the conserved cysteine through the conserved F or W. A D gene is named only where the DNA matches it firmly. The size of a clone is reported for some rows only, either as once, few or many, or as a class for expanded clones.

CASSSVSDTDTQYF,TGTGCCAGCAGTTCTGTGTCAGACACAGATACGCAGTATTTT,.,TRBJ2-3,TRBV6-6,.
CASTLQGADSPLHF,TGTGCCAGCACCCTGCAGGGGGCGGATTCACCCCTCCACTTT,.,TRBJ1-6,TRBV5-6,TRBD1
CASSPLGQREKLFF,TGTGCCAGCTCACCACTAGGACAGCGCGAAAAACTGTTTTTT,.,TRBJ1-4,TRBV18,.
CASSPGTLPLEQYF,TGTGCCAGCAGCCCCGGGACTTTGCCGCTCGAGCAGTACTTC,.,TRBJ2-7,TRBV6-5,.
CASNRGTSGSYEQYF,TGTGCCAGCAATCGTGGGACTAGCGGGTCCTACGAGCAGTACTTC,.,TRBJ2-7,TRBV5-4,TRBD2
CASSHGQGYEQYF,TGCGCCAGCAGCCACGGACAGGGCTACGAGCAGTACTTC,.,TRBJ2-7,TRBV5-1,TRBD1
CASSPTRTSSSEQYF,TGTGCCAGCAGCCCAACCAGGACTTCCTCTAGCGAGCAGTACTTC,.,TRBJ2-7,TRBV9,.
CASSQSGRTGNYGYTF,TGTGCCAGCAGCCAATCCGGACGGACAGGAAACTATGGCTACACCTTC,once,TRBJ1-2,TRBV14,TRBD1
CASSGGQEAGYTF,TGCGCCAGCAGCGGGGGACAAGAGGCTGGCTACACCTTC,once,TRBJ1-2,TRBV5-1,.
CASSVGPDTDTQYF,TGTGCCAGCAGCGTGGGGCCAGACACAGATACGCAGTATTTT,.,TRBJ2-3,TRBV27,.
CASSTGTVNYGYTF,TGCGCCAGCAGCACCGGGACAGTTAACTATGGCTACACCTTC,.,TRBJ1-2,TRBV5-1,TRBD1
CASSQAGRAGGGLGYTF,TGCGCCAGCAGCCAAGCCGGGAGGGCTGGTGGAGGACTTGGCTACACCTTC,.,TRBJ1-2,TRBV4-3,.
CASSIRDYLGELFF,TGTGCCAGTAGTATTCGGGACTACCTCGGGGAGCTGTTTTTT,few,TRBJ2-2,TRBV19,TRBD2
CASSPGEETQYF,TGCGCCAGCAGCCCAGGGGAAGAGACCCAGTACTTC,.,TRBJ2-5,TRBV5-1,.
CASSEIPGSAEAFF,TGTGCCAGCAGTGAAATTCCAGGGTCAGCTGAAGCTTTCTTT,.,TRBJ1-1,TRBV6-1,.
CASMGQGNTGELFF,TGTGCCAGCATGGGACAGGGGAACACCGGGGAGCTGTTTTTT,.,TRBJ2-2,TRBV28,TRBD1
CASSVGGRGNTIYF,TGTGCCAGCAGCGTAGGAGGTCGGGGAAACACCATATATTTT,.,TRBJ1-3,TRBV9,.
CASSAPGQGRGKLFF,TGTGCCAGCAGTGCCCCTGGACAGGGGAGGGGAAAACTGTTTTTT,.,TRBJ1-4,TRBV6-5,TRBD1
CASGRQGPTDTQYF,TGTGCCAGCGGGCGACAGGGTCCCACAGATACGCAGTATTTT,.,TRBJ2-3,TRBV6-5,TRBD1
CASSYGVRGGYTF,TGTGCCAGCAGTTACGGGGTTAGGGGTGGCTACACCTTC,.,TRBJ1-2,TRBV6-5,.
CASSQAGRGNGYTEAFF,TGTGCCAGCAGCCAAGCCGGCAGGGGTAACGGATACACTGAAGCTTTCTTT,.,TRBJ1-1,TRBV14,.
CASSYSSGRSGNTIYF,TGTGCCAGCAGTTACTCTTCAGGCCGCTCTGGAAACACCATATATTTT,once,TRBJ1-3,TRBV6-5,.
CAISEDRGMNTEAFF,TGTGCCATCAGTGAGGACAGGGGAATGAACACTGAAGCTTTCTTT,few,TRBJ1-1,TRBV10-3,TRBD1
CSVRAGFTEAFF,TGCAGCGTTCGGGCAGGGTTCACTGAAGCTTTCTTT,few,TRBJ1-1,TRBV29-1,.
CASSLDTGGYYEQYF,TGTGCCAGCAGCTTAGATACGGGAGGGTACTACGAGCAGTACTTC,.,TRBJ2-7,TRBV11-2,TRBD2
CASSFPGTTYNEQFF,TGTGCCAGCAGCTTCCCCGGGACTACCTACAATGAGCAGTTCTTC,.,TRBJ2-1,TRBV7-8,TRBD2
CASSQDGATPYEQYF,TGCGCCAGCAGCCAAGATGGGGCGACCCCATACGAGCAGTACTTC,medium-sized,TRBJ2-7,TRBV4-3,.
CASVEGRGEKLFF,TGTGCCAGCGTTGAGGGGCGGGGTGAAAAACTGTTTTTT,.,TRBJ1-4,TRBV7-8,.
CSVERTGDAGELFF,TGCAGCGTTGAACGGACAGGAGATGCCGGGGAGCTGTTTTTT,few,TRBJ2-2,TRBV29-1,TRBD1
CASSLLGGQTDTQYF,TGTGCCAGCAGCCTCCTTGGGGGACAGACAGATACGCAGTATTTT,.,TRBJ2-3,TRBV6-5,TRBD1
CASSLGAQDSPLHF,TGTGCCAGCAGCTTAGGGGCGCAGGATTCACCCCTCCACTTT,once,TRBJ1-6,TRBV7-9,.
CASPTGGENTEAFF,TGTGCCAGCCCTACAGGGGGCGAGAACACTGAAGCTTTCTTT,.,TRBJ1-1,TRBV6-1,TRBD1
CASSRGTVYEQYF,TGTGCCAGCAGCCGCGGGACAGTCTACGAGCAGTACTTC,.,TRBJ2-7,TRBV13,.
CASSLREVGYHEQYF,TGTGCCAGCAGCTTAAGGGAGGTAGGGTACCACGAGCAGTACTTC,.,TRBJ2-7,TRBV7-9,.
CASSWGVAGKNIQYF,TGTGCCAGCAGCTGGGGGGTAGCGGGTAAAAACATTCAGTACTTC,few,TRBJ2-4,TRBV5-6,TRBD2
CASTSGGWDTQYF,TGTGCCAGTACTAGCGGCGGTTGGGATACGCAGTATTTT,.,TRBJ2-3,TRBV19,TRBD2
CASRRGQGHTEAFF,TGCGCCAGCAGACGGGGACAGGGTCACACTGAAGCTTTCTTT,few,TRBJ1-1,TRBV10-2,TRBD1
CASSSVGHSYTEAFF,TGTGCCAGCAGCTCGGTGGGACACTCTTACACTGAAGCTTTCTTT,few,TRBJ1-1,TRBV7-2,.
CASSPRRTYEQYF,TGTGCCAGCTCACCGCGCAGGACCTACGAGCAGTACTTC,.,TRBJ2-7,TRBV18,.
CASSSSSPKRAFF,TGTGCCAGCAGTTCCTCCTCACCCAAGCGGGCTTTCTTT,once,TRBJ1-1,TRBV28,.
CASSDGSNTEAFF,TGTGCCAGCAGTGATGGCTCGAACACTGAAGCTTTCTTT,once,TRBJ1-1,TRBV25-1,.
CASSPSIGENSGNTIYF,TGTGCCAGCAGCCCCAGTATCGGGGAGAACTCTGGAAACACCATATATTTT,.,TRBJ1-3,TRBV7-9,.
CASSSYAGPNTEAFF,TGCGCCAGCAGCTCGTACGCGGGTCCCAACACTGAAGCTTTCTTT,once,TRBJ1-1,TRBV5-1,.
CASRIGQGYNSPLHF,TGTGCCAGCAGGATAGGACAGGGTTATAATTCACCCCTCCACTTT,.,TRBJ1-6,TRBV6-5,TRBD1
CASTAGQYGGKLFF,TGTGCCAGCACCGCCGGACAGTATGGGGGAAAACTGTTTTTT,few,TRBJ1-4,TRBV6-5,.
CSVEGAGGPTDTQYF,TGCAGCGTCGAAGGAGCAGGGGGCCCCACAGATACGCAGTATTTT,.,TRBJ2-3,TRBV29-1,TRBD1
CASSLVGSSTDTQYF,TGTGCCAGCAGCTTAGTGGGGAGCTCCACAGATACGCAGTATTTT,.,TRBJ2-3,TRBV7-2,.
CASSPDGGAYEQYF,TGTGCTAGCAGCCCCGACGGGGGAGCCTACGAGCAGTACTTC,.,TRBJ2-7,TRBV7-7,.
CASSLDRYSNQPQHF,TGTGCCAGCAGCCTCGACAGATATAGCAATCAGCCCCAGCATTTT,.,TRBJ1-5,TRBV27,.
CASRQGYEQYF,TGTGCCAGCAGACAGGGGTACGAGCAGTACTTC,.,TRBJ2-7,TRBV6-1,TRBD1